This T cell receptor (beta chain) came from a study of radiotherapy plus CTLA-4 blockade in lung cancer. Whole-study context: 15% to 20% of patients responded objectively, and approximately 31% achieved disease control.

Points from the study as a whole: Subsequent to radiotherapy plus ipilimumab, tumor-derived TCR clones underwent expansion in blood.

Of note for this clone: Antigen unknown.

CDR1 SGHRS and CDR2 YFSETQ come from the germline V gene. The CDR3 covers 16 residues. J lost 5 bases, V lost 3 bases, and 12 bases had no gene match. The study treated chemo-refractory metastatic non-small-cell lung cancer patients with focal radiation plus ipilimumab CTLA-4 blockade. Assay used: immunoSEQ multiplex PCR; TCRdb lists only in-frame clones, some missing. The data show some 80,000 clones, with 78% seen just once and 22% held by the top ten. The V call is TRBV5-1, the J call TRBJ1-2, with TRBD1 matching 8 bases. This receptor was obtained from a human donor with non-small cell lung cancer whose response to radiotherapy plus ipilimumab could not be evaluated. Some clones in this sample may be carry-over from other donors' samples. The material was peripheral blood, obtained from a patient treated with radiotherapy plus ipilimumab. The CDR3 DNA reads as TGCGCCAGCAGCTCCGAAAGACAGGGGATTAGGTATGGCTACACCTTC. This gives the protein CASSSERQGIRYGYTF.